The next 19 T cell receptor beta chains were all read from a single sample in a study of human T cells and chemical hapten exposure. One entry per CDR3 protein, called by TCRdb with MiXCR from the RACE reads. The sample records about 31,000 distinct CDR3 sequences, over 7% being singletons. Described time point: healthy volunteer bleed at 2 weeks. Researchers extracted total RNA from unfractionated whole blood. Sequencing was carried out using whole blood. The receptors were sampled from a human donor in good health. Some clones in this sample may be carry-over from other donors' samples.

This clonotype was detected only a few times. Its ends do not fully match the called genes, so a read error is possible. V gene TRBV6-5 combines with J gene TRBJ1-1, with a possible D match to TRBD1 (5 bases). Germline V gene sequence: CDR1 MNHEY, CDR2 SVGAGI. The CDR3 consists of 15 residues. The CDR3 bases are TGTGTCAGCAGTTCCGGGACCGATGGTAGCACTGAAGCTTTCTTT. Encoded protein: CVSSSGTDGSTEAFF.

This clonotype has a count of ten or more. The chain employs TRBV28 and TRBJ1-1, with 8 positions matching TRBD1. V shed 4 bases, J shed 6 bases, and the junction held 7 bases outside the gene matches. Germline CDR1 and CDR2: MDHEN and SYDVKM. This CDR3 is 14 amino acids long. CDR3 DNA sequence: TGTGCCAGCAGTTCAGGGGGCGCGAAGGCTGAAGCTTTCTTT. It codes for CASSSGGAKAEAFF.

This clonotype was recorded a few times. The chain links TRBV15 to TRBJ1-2; D remains unclear. The V gene's germline CDR1 is LNHNV and CDR2 YYDKDF (reference sequence). Trimming cost V 4 bases and J 7 bases, with 16 bases left between them. CDR3 length equals 14 residues. The CDR3 DNA reads TGTGCCACCAGCACGGCCCTCACCAGCTCTGGCTACACCTTC. Its protein is CATSTALTSSGYTF.

In its sample, this clonotype was seen a few times. The chain carries TRBV28 and TRBJ2-7, with D possibly called TRBD1 or TRBD2 (5 bases each). The CDR3 runs to 16 residues. Germline CDR1 MDHEN, CDR2 SYDVKM. With 3 bases removed from V and 1 base from J, the gap between germline ends came to 16 bases. The CDR3 loop reads CASSFGGSWGSYEQYF. CDR3 nucleotide sequence: TGTGCCAGCAGTTTTGGCGGGTCCTGGGGGTCCTACGAGCAGTACTTC.

Concerning this clonotype itself: Given a much more abundant clone one base away, this may be a read error. V is TRBV3-1 and J is TRBJ1-1; 8 positions agree with TRBD1. Trimming cost V 6 bases and J 1 base; bases outside gene matches: 4. The germline V gene encodes CDR1 LGHDT and CDR2 YNNKEL (reference sequence). This CDR3 has 14 residues. CDR3 bases: TGTGCCAGCAGACAGGGGGTAGGGAACACTGAAGCTTTCTTT. Translation: CASRQGVGNTEAFF.

This chain connects TRBV29-1 to TRBJ1-5; weak D call: TRBD1 (6 bases). Germline CDR1 reads SQVTM; CDR2 reads ANQGSEA. This CDR3 is built from 12 residues. V was shortened by 6 bases and J by 8 bases, with 14 bases between the two germline ends. The CDR3 region is CSVSSRGKPQHF. The CDR3 bases are TGCAGCGTATCGTCTAGGGGGAAGCCCCAGCATTTT.

This clonotype was seen more than once but under ten times. The chain recombines TRBV2 with TRBJ1-1; the D gene is possibly TRBD1 (6 bases). From germline, CDR1 is SNHLY and CDR2 FYNNEI. V gave up 6 bases and J gave up 1 base, with 12 bases separating them. The CDR3 is 14 residues long. CDR3 in amino acids: CASRGGRRNTEAFF. Here the CDR3 DNA reads TGTGCCAGCAGAGGGGGGCGTCGGAACACTGAAGCTTTCTTT. Together with reference TRBV2 and TRBJ1-1, the CDR3 gives the full variable domain: EPEVTQTPSHQVTQMGQEVILRCVPISNHLYFYWYRQILGQKVEFLVSFYNNEISEKSEIFDDQFSVERPDGSNFTLKIRSTKLEDSAMYFCASRGGRRNTEAFFGQGTRLTVV.

In its sample, this clonotype was seen many times. This chain connects TRBV28 to TRBJ1-5; 8 bases fit TRBD1. The CDR3 contains 17 residues. Germline loops: CDR1 MDHEN, CDR2 SYDVKM. V lost 1 base to trimming and J lost 6 bases; unmatched junction nucleotides: 11. CDR3 DNA: TGTGCCAGCAGTTTATCTACGACAGGGGCTTTTGCTCAGCCCCAGCATTTT. This sequence encodes CASSLSTTGAFAQPQHF.

This clonotype was picked up many times. The chain is built from TRBV6-5 and TRBJ2-1; 13 nucleotides align to TRBD2. Trimming took 0 bases from V and 3 from J; bases not matched to a gene: 5. Germline V gene data show CDR1 as MNHEY and CDR2 as SVGAGI. The CDR3 is 18 amino acids. CDR3 amino acids: CASSYSTSGGAFYNEQFF. The CDR3 nucleotides are TGTGCCAGCAGTTACTCAACTAGCGGGGGGGCCTTCTACAATGAGCAGTTCTTC.

The chain links TRBV7-9 to TRBJ1-1, with D hard to call. The V end lost 1 base, the J end lost 7 bases, and 7 bases lay between the germline ends. CDR3 length: 12 residues. The V gene's germline CDR1 is SEHNR and CDR2 FQNEAQ (reference sequence). The CDR3 here is CASSLGSVEAFF. In nucleotides, the CDR3 is TGTGCCAGCAGCTTAGGTTCAGTTGAAGCTTTCTTT.

This clonotype has at least ten counts. The genes are TRBV20-1 and TRBJ2-1, with 7 bases aligning to TRBD2. The CDR3 loop spans 13 amino acids. Germline lookup yields CDR1 DFQATT and CDR2 SNEGSKA (reference sequence). V gave up 3 bases and J gave up 2 bases; unmatched junction bases: 1. CDR3 DNA sequence: TGCAGTGCTAGGGGGACTACCTACAATGAGCAGTTCTTC. As protein: CSARGTTYNEQFF.

This clonotype was seen a handful of times. V gene TRBV18 combines with J gene TRBJ2-6, with no clear D. This CDR3 has 16 residues. The V end lost 3 bases, the J end lost 6 bases, and 15 bases lay between the germline ends. Germline V gene sequence: CDR1 KGHSH, CDR2 LQKENI. The chain's CDR3 is CASSPTETRSANVLTF. In nucleotides, the CDR3 is TGTGCCAGCTCACCTACAGAGACCAGGTCGGCCAACGTCCTGACTTTC.

There are a few counts of this clonotype. In DNA, the CDR3 is TGCAGCGTAGTTTTGGGAATAGATACGCAGTATTTT. Its translation is CSVVLGIDTQYF. The chain carries TRBV29-1 and TRBJ2-3; D unresolved. Germline V gives CDR1 SQVTM, CDR2 ANQGSEA. V was clipped by 6 bases and J by 5 bases, with 12 bases between them. This CDR3 contains 12 residues.

This clonotype was seen a handful of times. V usage is TRBV4-2 and J usage is TRBJ2-1, with TRBD2 matching over 11 bases. With V trimmed by 0 bases and J by 12 bases, 1 base remained unmatched. Germline V CDR1 and CDR2: LGHNA, YNFKEQ. The CDR3 is made up of 13 amino acids. CDR3 residues: CASSQDGTSGQFF. The CDR3 DNA reads as TGTGCCAGCAGCCAAGATGGGACTAGCGGGCAGTTCTTC.

This clonotype was counted many times. The V call is TRBV28, the J call TRBJ1-5, with TRBD1 identical over 7 bases. Germline V gene data show CDR1 as MDHEN and CDR2 as SYDVKM. V lost 5 bases and J lost 0; bases outside the gene matches: 7. This CDR3 has 16 residues. CDR3 nucleotides: TGTGCCAGCAGTAACTACAGGGGTAATAGCAATCAGCCCCAGCATTTT. This codes for CASSNYRGNSNQPQHF.

In this sample, this clonotype turned up once. This sequence joins TRBV7-2 and TRBJ2-3; 9 bases map to TRBD2. The trim removed 3 bases at V and 6 bases at J, leaving 10 bases unmatched. CDR3 length: 16 residues. Germline V gene lookup returns CDR1 SGHTA and CDR2 FQGNSA. The CDR3 spells CASSFVGSGSGDTQYF. Here the CDR3 DNA reads TGTGCCAGCAGCTTCGTTGGTAGCGGGAGTGGGGATACGCAGTATTTT.

The sample holds many counts of this clonotype. The V call is TRBV5-4, the J call TRBJ1-1; 7 bases are shared with TRBD1. The V and J ends lost 5 bases and 4 bases, in that order; junction bases with no gene match: 11. The germline gives CDR1 SGHNT, CDR2 YYREEE (reference sequence). The CDR3 totals 15 residues. Here the CDR3 DNA reads TGTGCCAGCAGGAAAGGGGGCGGGTTGAGCACTGAAGCTTTCTTT. This sequence encodes CASRKGGGLSTEAFF.

Ten or more counts support this clonotype. This sequence joins TRBV7-2 and TRBJ2-7; D is ambiguous. The V and J ends lost 1 base and 5 bases respectively, with 9 bases between them. Germline V gene sequence: CDR1 SGHTA, CDR2 FQGNSA. The CDR3 runs 13 residues. The CDR3: CASSLVDFHEQYF. The DNA for the CDR3 is TGTGCCAGCAGCTTAGTTGATTTCCACGAGCAGTACTTC.

This clonotype was observed a handful of times. This chain uses TRBV4-3 with TRBJ1-1, with D unresolved. CDR1 is LGHNA and CDR2 is YSLEER in the germline V gene. Trimming shortened V by 0 bases and J by 3 bases, and 8 bases separated the two germline ends. CDR3 size: 14 residues. The CDR3 DNA reads TGCGCCAGCAGCCAAGATTCTAAGGACACTGAAGCTTTCTTT. Its protein product is CASSQDSKDTEAFF.